A selection of T cell receptor beta chains follows, all from one sample in a study of Tregs in tolerant kidney transplant recipients. Sequencing used immunoSEQ multiplex PCR; TCRdb keeps in-frame clones, though not all of them. The table has about 19,000 clones, about three fifths seen once. Their antigens are not known. Sample: Tregs from blood cultured with allogeneic cells. The receptors shown here come from a human donor in good health. The CDR3 runs from the conserved cysteine through the conserved F or W. D genes are given only for firm matches. Not all rows give a size; the values are once, few, many and, for expanded clones, a class.

>15|TRBJ2-3|few|TRBV5-1|.
TGCGCCAGCAGCACACCGGGCCGTAGCACAGATACGCAGTATTTT
CASSTPGRSTDTQYF
>13|TRBJ1-2|.|TRBV5-1|.
TGTGCCAGCAGCCCGGGGACGGTCTATGGCTACACCTTC
CASSPGTVYGYTF
>14|TRBJ1-6|.|TRBV4-2|TRBD1
TGTGCCAGCAGCTCGGGACAGATTAATTCACCCCTCCACTTT
CASSSGQINSPLHF
>13|TRBJ1-1|once|TRBV5-1|.
TGCGCCAGCAGCTTACAGGGAAGGACTGAAGCTTTCTTT
CASSLQGRTEAFF
>18|TRBJ1-4|.|TRBV4-2|TRBD1
TGTGCCAGCAGCCAAATACAGGGGGCCCTACCACCTAGTGAAAAACTGTTTTTT
CASSQIQGALPPSEKLFF
>16|TRBJ1-4|.|TRBV19|.
TGTGCCAGTAGCTACCTCGCAGGGTTGGCTCGGGAAAAACTGTTTTTT
CASSYLAGLAREKLFF
>14|TRBJ2-5|.|TRBV7-9|TRBD1
TGTGCCAGCAGCCCCGGGGACAGCAAAGAGACCCAGTACTTC
CASSPGDSKETQYF
>13|TRBJ1-5|.|TRBV6-6|.
TGTGCCAGCAGTTACGGGGCCACTCAGCCCCAGCATTTT
CASSYGATQPQHF
>13|TRBJ2-1|.|TRBV7-7|.
TGTGCCAGCAGCTTAGCGGGCGGGAATGAGCAGTTCTTC
CASSLAGGNEQFF
>14|TRBJ1-6|medium-sized|TRBV6-1|TRBD1
TGTGCCAGCAAAACAGGGGTGTATAATTCACCCCTCCACTTT
CASKTGVYNSPLHF
>14|TRBJ2-5|.|TRBV19|.
TGTGCCAGTAGTTTCGTGGGCGCGTCGGAGACCCAGTACTTC
CASSFVGASETQYF
>16|TRBJ2-7|.|TRBV5-4|TRBD2
TGTGCCAGCAGCCCTGATCGACGGGAGGGACGATACGAGCAGTACTTC
CASSPDRREGRYEQYF
>15|TRBJ2-3|few|TRBV7-9|TRBD2
TGTGCCAGCAGCCAGAGCGGGGGGGCTTTTGATACGCAGTATTTT
CASSQSGGAFDTQYF
>14|TRBJ2-3|once|TRBV10-1|.
TGCGCCAGCAGTGAGAGGGTAGACACAGATACGCAGTATTTT
CASSERVDTDTQYF
>15|TRBJ2-7|.|TRBV5-1|.
TGCGCCAGCAGCTCCTCTGGTTCATTCTCCTACGAGCAGTACTTC
CASSSSGSFSYEQYF
>15|TRBJ2-3|.|TRBV6-6|.
TGTGCCAGCAGTTACTCGAACAAGGGCACAGATACGCAGTATTTT
CASSYSNKGTDTQYF
>15|TRBJ2-5|.|TRBV30|TRBD1
TGTGCCTGGAGTGTAAAGGGCAGGGGGCGAGAGACCCAGTACTTC
CAWSVKGRGRETQYF
>15|TRBJ2-3|.|TRBV6-6|.
TGTGCCAGCAGTTTACCATCGGGGCCCACAGATACGCAGTATTTT
CASSLPSGPTDTQYF
>11|TRBJ2-3|.|TRBV18|.
TGTGCCAGCTCACAGCGAGATACGCAGTATTTT
CASSQRDTQYF
>14|TRBJ1-2|.|TRBV4-2|.
TGTGCCAGCAGCCCTCGTCGGGACACCTATGGCTACACCTTC
CASSPRRDTYGYTF
>20|TRBJ2-4|.|TRBV18|TRBD1
TGTGCCAGCTCGCCCCGGGTCCCGGGACAGGGAAGAGTAGCCAAAAACATTCAGTACTTC
CASSPRVPGQGRVAKNIQYF
>15|TRBJ1-4|.|TRBV7-2|.
TGTGCCAGCAGCGCAACCGGGACACCTAATGAAAAACTGTTTTTT
CASSATGTPNEKLFF
>16|TRBJ2-3|few|TRBV27|.
TGTGCCAGCAGTTTCGGTGGGGGAAGGGGCACAGATACGCAGTATTTT
CASSFGGGRGTDTQYF
>16|TRBJ2-3|.|TRBV4-2|TRBD2
TGTGCCAGCAGCCAAGGGGTAGCGGGAGGCACAGATACGCAGTATTTT
CASSQGVAGGTDTQYF
>14|TRBJ1-1|.|TRBV9|.
TGTGCCAGCAGCGGAGGAGGTAGGGCGATTGAAGCTTTCTTT
CASSGGGRAIEAFF
>21|TRBJ2-5|.|TRBV5-1|TRBD2
TGCGCCAGCAGCTTGACCTTAGGGACTAGCGGGAGGGCCCTTCTACAAGAGACCCAGTACTTC
CASSLTLGTSGRALLQETQYF
>15|TRBJ2-1|.|TRBV5-1|.
TGCGCCAGCAGCTGGGGTGGGAGCTCCTACAATGAGCAGTTCTTC
CASSWGGSSYNEQFF
>13|TRBJ1-1|.|TRBV5-5|.
TGTGCCACCCGGCCAGGACCGAACACTGAAGCTTTCTTT
CATRPGPNTEAFF
>15|TRBJ1-2|.|TRBV18|.
TGTGCCAGCTCACCACCGGAGCTGGGATGGGAAGGCTACACCTTC
CASSPPELGWEGYTF
>14|TRBJ1-2|once|TRBV6-6|.
TGTGCCAGCAGTTACTCCGGGACAAGCGGTGGCTACACCTTC
CASSYSGTSGGYTF
>15|TRBJ2-3|.|TRBV5-1|TRBD1
TGCGCCAGCAGCTGGGGGACAGGGCGCACAGATACGCAGTATTTT
CASSWGTGRTDTQYF
>18|TRBJ2-7|.|TRBV13|.
TGTGCCAGCAGTCGTAAGGGAGGAAGCACCAGGGCCCTGCTAGGGCAGTACTTC
CASSRKGGSTRALLGQYF
>15|TRBJ1-5|few|TRBV2|.
TGTGCCAGCAGCGACTGGGACGGTTACAATCAGCCCCAGCATTTT
CASSDWDGYNQPQHF
>19|TRBJ2-6|.|TRBV2|TRBD1
TGTGCCAGCAGTCTCCGAAGGACAGGGGTAGGCTCTGGGGCCAACGTCCTGACTTTC
CASSLRRTGVGSGANVLTF
>15|TRBJ2-5|few|TRBV19|.
TGTGCCAGTAGTCCGGGGATCGTTGGGGGGATCACCCAGTACTTC
CASSPGIVGGITQYF
>16|TRBJ2-7|.|TRBV6-5|.
TGTGCCAGCAGTTACTCGGCGCCACCCCTCTCCTACGAGCAGTACTTC
CASSYSAPPLSYEQYF
>15|TRBJ1-6|.|TRBV6-5|.
TGTGCCAGCAGTTTGGTGAGCTCCTATAATTCACCCCTCCACTTT
CASSLVSSYNSPLHF
>16|TRBJ2-7|.|TRBV10-2|.
TGCGCCAGCAGTGACCCGGGGTGGAGCGGAGCCTACGAGCAGTACTTC
CASSDPGWSGAYEQYF
>15|TRBJ2-7|.|TRBV6-5|.
TGTGCCAGCAGTCAAGTCTATGCAGGGCCGGGCGAGCAGTACTTC
CASSQVYAGPGEQYF
>12|TRBJ2-3|.|TRBV6-7|.
TGTGCCAGCAGTTTTTTAGGGGATACGCAGTATTTT
CASSFLGDTQYF
>15|TRBJ1-6|large|TRBV7-9|TRBD1
TGTGCCAGCAGCTGGACAGGGGGTGTGCATTCACCCCTCCACTTT
CASSWTGGVHSPLHF
>15|TRBJ2-3|.|TRBV11-1|TRBD2
TGTGCCAGCAGCTTCCTGGCGGGAGTCACAGATACGCAGTATTTT
CASSFLAGVTDTQYF
>15|TRBJ2-1|.|TRBV6-5|TRBD2
TGTGCCAGCAGATTACTAGCGGGGGCATACAATGAGCAGTTCTTC
CASRLLAGAYNEQFF